The 18 T cell receptor beta chains in this list originate from one sample, sequenced in a study of T-cell memory formation after mild COVID-19 (dated by TCRdb to the early 2020s). Library prep was done by 5' RACE. The instrument given in TCRdb is Illumina NovaSeq 6000. TCRdb ran its own pipeline on the public reads, namely fastp trimming at Q25 and MiXCR clone calling, and kept in-frame beta chains. Records with the same CDR3 protein are collapsed into one entry carrying the most frequent genes and DNA. The sample yields around 390,000 distinct CDR3 sequences; approximately 16% were counted once. In total, the top ten clones hold approximately 21% of the sample. The specimen sequenced was PBMCs or a T cell subset sorted from them (not recorded which). These receptors all stem from a man aged 18-30 years who had mild COVID-19 (a few samples of this study predate the infection). The sample titles of this study are shuffled in the database, so cell type and time point are left out; the donor was told from shared clones.

This sequence joins TRBV24-1 and TRBJ2-1, with TRBD2 identical over 7 bases. The CDR3 runs 14 residues. Germline V CDR1 and CDR2: KGHDR, SFDVKD. The junction had 5 bases not matched to a gene; V was cut back by 6 bases and J by 4 bases. The CDR3 bases are TGTGCCACCAGTCGCGGCGGGGGATACAATGAGCAGTTCTTC. Translating gives CATSRGGGYNEQFF.

This clonotype has more than one count but fewer than ten. This sequence joins TRBV7-9 and TRBJ2-7; the D call may be TRBD1 or TRBD2 (5 bases each). Germline V lookup: CDR1 SEHNR, CDR2 FQNEAQ (reference sequence). CDR3 length: 14 residues. The V end lost 3 bases, the J end lost 6 bases, and 15 bases lay between the germline ends. CDR3 in DNA: TGTGCCAGCAGCTTTCTAGGCCGGGACGGCGAGCAGTACGTC. The encoded protein is CASSFLGRDGEQYV.

The chain has TRBV29-1 and TRBJ2-7; 11 nucleotides agree with TRBD1. Germline loops: CDR1 SQVTM, CDR2 ANQGSEA. The V gene end was trimmed by 5 bases and the J gene end by 6 bases; junction bases not matched to a gene: 9. The CDR3 sequence is 14 residues long. The CDR3 nucleotides read TGCAGCGTTAAAGGGACAGGGGGTGGGAGCGAGCAGTACTTC. Its translation is CSVKGTGGGSEQYF.

The chain links TRBV29-1 to TRBJ2-2; a possible D gene is TRBD1 (5 bases). This CDR3 comprises 12 residues. Germline V lookup: CDR1 SQVTM, CDR2 ANQGSEA. The V and J ends lost 5 bases and 3 bases respectively, with 7 bases between them. CDR3 sequence reads: CSVSGHTGELFF. CDR3 in DNA: TGCAGCGTTTCAGGGCACACCGGGGAGCTGTTTTTT.

CDR3 sequence: CATRSGQGYSPLHF. Here the CDR3 DNA reads TGTGCCACCCGGAGCGGACAGGGGTATTCACCCCTCCACTTT. The gene calls are TRBV7-2 and TRBJ1-6, with 9 bases that match TRBD1. Losses at the gene ends were 10 bases for V and 8 bases for J; bases not matched to a gene: 9. This CDR3 has 14 amino acids. From germline, CDR1 is SGHTA and CDR2 FQGNSA. Full variable domain (rest looked up from reference TRBV7-2 and TRBJ1-6): GAGVSQSPSNKVTEKGKDVELRCDPISGHTALYWYRQSLGQGLEFLIYFQGNSAPDKSGLPSDRFSAERTGGSVSTLTIQRTQQEDSAVYLCATRSGQGYSPLHFGNGTRLTVT.

The rearrangement joins TRBV7-9 to TRBJ1-2; D not certain. Germline V CDR1 and CDR2: SEHNR, FQNEAQ (reference sequence). Deletions cut 4 bases from V and 4 bases from J, with 13 bases between. The CDR3 has 14 residues. Written as DNA, the CDR3 is TGTGCCAGCAGCTGGCCCGGGAGCGGCTATGGCTACACCTTC. Its translation is CASSWPGSGYGYTF.

Many counts were recorded for this clonotype. The rearrangement uses TRBV20-1 and TRBJ2-1; D uncertain. The V end lost 5 bases, the J end lost 5 bases, and 13 bases lay between the germline ends. CDR1 and CDR2 from the germline V gene are DFQATT and SNEGSKA (reference sequence). The CDR3 is made up of 13 amino acids. CDR3 protein: CSAAWLLNNEQFF. The DNA for the CDR3 is TGCAGTGCTGCGTGGCTCCTCAACAATGAGCAGTTCTTC.

This clonotype was seen more than once but under ten times. V and J are TRBV20-1 and TRBJ2-1, with D perhaps matching TRBD2 (7 bases). With 5 bases removed from V and 2 bases from J, the gap between germline ends came to 16 bases. The germline V gene encodes CDR1 DFQATT and CDR2 SNEGSKA (reference sequence). CDR3 length: 15 amino acids. The CDR3 nucleotides read TGCAGTGCTCTGAAGGGGGGGGTACCCTACAATGAGCAGTTCTTC. It is translated as CSALKGGVPYNEQFF.

The rearrangement uses TRBV6-5 and TRBJ1-5; the D gene is possibly TRBD1 (5 bases). This CDR3 spans 13 amino acids. V gave up 6 bases and J gave up 11 bases, with 17 bases separating them. Germline CDR1 is MNHEY and CDR2 is SVGAGI. The CDR3 loop is CASSGQGFTSQHF. CDR3 in DNA: TGTGCCAGCAGCGGACAAGGGTTTACGTCCCAGCATTTT.

This clonotype has more than one count but fewer than ten. This chain's CDR3 is CALPQDSFNYGYTF. CDR3 DNA sequence: TGTGCCCTACCCCAGGACAGCTTTAACTATGGCTACACCTTC. The chain links TRBV30 to TRBJ1-2; perhaps TRBD1 as D (6 bases). CDR1 and CDR2 from the germline V gene are GTSNPN and SVGIG (reference sequence). The germline V and J ends were trimmed by 8 bases and 1 base, with 17 bases remaining between them. The CDR3 covers 14 residues. Variable domain in full (rest from reference TRBV30 and TRBJ1-2): SQTIHQWPATLVQPVGSPLSLECTVEGTSNPNLYWYRQAAGRGLQLLFYSVGIGQISSEVPQNLSASRPQDRQFILSSKKLLLSDSGFYLCALPQDSFNYGYTFGSGTRLTVV.

This clonotype occurred a few times. CDR3 DNA sequence: TGCAGCGTCCAACAGGGGGGTGGGATGAACACTGAAGCTTTCTTT. Its translation: CSVQQGGGMNTEAFF. V gene TRBV29-1 combines with J gene TRBJ1-1; 8 bases align to TRBD1. CDR3 length: 15 amino acids. The germline gives CDR1 SQVTM, CDR2 ANQGSEA. Germline trimming cut 6 bases from V and 0 bases from J; bases unmatched to any gene: 9.

This clonotype was counted a single time. V usage is TRBV5-1 and J usage is TRBJ1-2; perhaps TRBD1 as D (6 bases). The V end lost 4 bases, the J end lost 2 bases, and 15 bases lay between the germline ends. In germline, CDR1 is SGHRS, CDR2 YFSETQ. This CDR3 has 15 amino acids. DNA of the CDR3: TGCGCCAGCAGCCCTGACAGGACCGAGAACTATGGCTACACCTTC. It codes for CASSPDRTENYGYTF. The full variable domain, rest sourced from reference TRBV5-1 and TRBJ1-2, is KAGVTQTPRYLIKTRGQQVTLSCSPISGHRSVSWYQQTPGQGLQFLFEYFSETQRNKGNFPGRFSGRQFSNSRSEMNVSTLELGDSALYLCASSPDRTENYGYTFGSGTRLTVV.

The sample holds a few counts of this clonotype. The chain employs TRBV6-2 or TRBV6-3 and TRBJ1-5; a weak D match, TRBD1 (6 bases). This CDR3 region has 14 residues. Trimming cost V 6 bases and J 7 bases, with 16 bases left between them. Germline CDR1 MNHEY, CDR2 SVGEGT. The CDR3 loop reads CASRNGMGGQPQHF. As DNA, the CDR3 is TGTGCCAGCAGGAACGGAATGGGGGGCCAGCCCCAGCATTTT.

This chain links TRBV4-1 with TRBJ1-5; D is unclear. Trimming removed 1 base from V and 3 bases from J, with 7 bases in between. Germline CDR1 and CDR2: MGHRA and YSYEKL. The CDR3 contains 14 residues. The CDR3 DNA reads TGCGCCAGCAGCCAAGGAGGGTTCAATCAGCCCCAGCATTTT. Protein: CASSQGGFNQPQHF.

This clonotype was found a few times. V and J are TRBV3-1 and TRBJ1-2; 10 positions match TRBD1. The CDR3 is 15 residues long. In germline, CDR1 is LGHDT, CDR2 YNNKEL (reference sequence). With 4 bases clipped from V and 5 bases from J, the junction kept 7 bases outside the gene matches. This chain's CDR3 is CASSPRDRGGYGYTF. CDR3 DNA: TGTGCCAGCAGCCCCCGGGACAGGGGTGGGTATGGCTACACCTTC.

The gene calls are TRBV4-3 and TRBJ1-5; TRBD1 matches 10 bases. Trimming took 4 bases from V and 5 from J; bases not matched to a gene: 11. The CDR3 has 17 amino acids. Germline V gene sequence: CDR1 LGHNA, CDR2 YSLEER. The CDR3 region is CASSPRTGQGIHQPQHF. CDR3 in DNA: TGCGCCAGCAGCCCCCGCACGGGACAGGGGATCCATCAGCCCCAGCATTTT.

This sequence joins TRBV15 and TRBJ1-2; TRBD1 aligns across 11 bases. J gave up 8 bases and V 5 bases, and 10 bases lay outside the gene matches. The CDR3 spans 15 residues. Germline loops: CDR1 LNHNV, CDR2 YYDKDF (reference sequence). The CDR3 protein is CATSEGRDRGNGYTF. CDR3 nucleotides: TGTGCCACCAGCGAAGGCCGGGACAGGGGGAACGGCTACACCTTC.

The chain is built from TRBV7-9 and TRBJ1-3, with D unresolved. V shed 5 bases and J shed 5 bases, with 19 bases lying between them. Germline assignment: CDR1 SEHNR and CDR2 FQNEAQ (reference sequence). CDR3 length equals 16 residues. The CDR3 sequence is CASSTLTDFFRNTIYF. CDR3 coding DNA: TGTGCCAGCAGCACCTTGACGGATTTCTTTAGAAACACCATATATTTT.